One T cell receptor beta chain is described in this entry. Its antigen is currently not known. The input lacks base qualities; no much larger clone sits a single base away. This entry is derived from a study of blood T cell repertoires in COVID-19 (dated by TCRdb to about 2020). About the full investigation: The collaborator samples originated in the United States, Italy and Spain and spanned the acute and convalescent phases of COVID-19. The material from the prospective study consisted of cDNA or gDNA derived from T cells, B-cell-depleted T cells, or PBMCs. Subjects who had been exposed to COVID-19, were actively infected with it, or had recovered from it provided the deeply sampled blood TCRbeta repertoires that made up the dataset. The repertoires were made available in a free public database intended to serve as a resource for research on the immune response to SARS-CoV-2. The samples were drawn from two sources: the first 160 participants of the ongoing ImmuneRACE study, and approximately 1,300 subjects contributed by 6 global collaborators. A de-identified subject ID, COVID-19 status, age in years and sex were almost always included in the sample metadata. Where available, HLA class I and class II types were obtained from metadata supplied by the sample provider rather than from assay-based typing.

V and J are trimmed by 4 bases and 5 bases, and the gene matches miss 13 bases of the junction. Spanning cysteine to phenylalanine, the CDR3 consists of 16 amino acids. Of all the DNA, just the CDR3 is kept, 48 bases in frame from base 1. CDR1 is given as MNHEY and CDR2 as SVGAGI, both from the germline V gene. Collaborating institutions collected whole blood in K2EDTA tubes following their own protocols. For TCRbeta analysis, collaborator samples were shipped as frozen whole blood, as isolated PBMCs, or as DNA extracted from either sample type. TCRbeta CDR3 regions were amplified from genomic DNA using the immunoSEQ Assay, a bias-controlled multiplex PCR. As for how the authors treated the data: The number of nucleated cells in each sample was estimated from the amplification of reference gene primers within the assay. Sequence reads were collapsed and filtered to measure the absolute abundance of every unique TCRbeta CDR3 rearrangement. For each sample, productive Simpson clonality was calculated as the square root of Simpson's diversity index over productive rearrangements. What TCRdb holds here is the immuneACCESS table cut down to in-frame rearrangements. Part of the clones is not present; checked against another copy, under half of the missing clones reflect an unresolved V gene, and the others are unexplained. From that table come the V and J calls and clone size; the DNA was used to work out D and trimming. The sample data list more than 200,000 clones, and roughly 90% of these were observed just once. The ten largest clones represent about 0.64% of the sample.

Study-wide findings and limitations: Clinical and demographic metadata were provided uncurated, with the amount varying by source and participant.

Recombination connected TRBV6-5 to TRBJ2-7; 8 bases in the junction line up with TRBD1. Sequenced material: peripheral blood. The receptor's source is a human donor in a cohort sampled during active COVID-19. The base sequence is TGTGCCAGCAGTTCCGACCCGGGACAGGTCTACCACGAGCAGTACTTC. Its protein is CASSSDPGQVYHEQYF.